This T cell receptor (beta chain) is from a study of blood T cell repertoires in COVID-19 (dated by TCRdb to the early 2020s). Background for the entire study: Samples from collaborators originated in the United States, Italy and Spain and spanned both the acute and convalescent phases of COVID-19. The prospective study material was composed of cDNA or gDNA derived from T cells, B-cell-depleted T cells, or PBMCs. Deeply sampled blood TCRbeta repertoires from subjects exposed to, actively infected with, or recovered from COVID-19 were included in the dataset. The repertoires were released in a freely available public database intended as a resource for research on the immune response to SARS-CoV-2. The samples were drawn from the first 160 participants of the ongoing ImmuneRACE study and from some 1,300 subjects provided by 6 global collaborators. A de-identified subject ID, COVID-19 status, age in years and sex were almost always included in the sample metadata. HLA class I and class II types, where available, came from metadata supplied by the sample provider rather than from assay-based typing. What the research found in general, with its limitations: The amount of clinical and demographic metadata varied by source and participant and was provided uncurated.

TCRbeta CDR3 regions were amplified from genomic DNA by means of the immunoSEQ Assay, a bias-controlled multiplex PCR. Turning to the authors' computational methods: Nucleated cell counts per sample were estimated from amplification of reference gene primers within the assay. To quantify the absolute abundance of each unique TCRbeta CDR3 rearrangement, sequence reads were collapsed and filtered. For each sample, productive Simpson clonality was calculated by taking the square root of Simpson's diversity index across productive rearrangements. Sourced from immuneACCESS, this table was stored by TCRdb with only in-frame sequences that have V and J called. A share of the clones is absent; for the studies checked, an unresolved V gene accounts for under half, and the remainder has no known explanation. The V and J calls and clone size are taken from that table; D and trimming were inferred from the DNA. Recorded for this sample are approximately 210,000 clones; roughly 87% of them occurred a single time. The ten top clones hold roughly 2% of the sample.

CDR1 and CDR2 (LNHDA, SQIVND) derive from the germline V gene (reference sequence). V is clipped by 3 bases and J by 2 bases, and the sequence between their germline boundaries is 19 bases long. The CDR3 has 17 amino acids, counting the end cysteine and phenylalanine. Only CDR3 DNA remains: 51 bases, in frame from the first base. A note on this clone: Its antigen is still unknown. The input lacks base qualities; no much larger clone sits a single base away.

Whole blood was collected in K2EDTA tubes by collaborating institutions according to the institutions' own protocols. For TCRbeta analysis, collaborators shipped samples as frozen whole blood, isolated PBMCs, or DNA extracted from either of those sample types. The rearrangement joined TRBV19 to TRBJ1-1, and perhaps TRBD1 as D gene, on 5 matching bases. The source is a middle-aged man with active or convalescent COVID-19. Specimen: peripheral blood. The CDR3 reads CASSIYSRDRINTEAFF. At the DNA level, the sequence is TGTGCCAGTAGTATCTACAGCCGCGACAGAATTAACACTGAAGCTTTCTTT.